This T cell receptor beta chain is drawn from a study of shared clonotypes between healthy human individuals (TCRdb year 2020). Notes on the research overall: The cohort comprised a couple of women and a few men aged 18 to 49 years. Per donor, three plates each were used for CD4 naive and CD4 memory, two for CD8 naive, and one for CD8 memory. To estimate repertoire size and how much clonotype sharing occurs between individuals, the study deeply sequenced the blood TCR repertoires of about five healthy adults. To increase sequencing depth and limit assay-specific biases, different laboratories used diverse techniques to prepare libraries and sequence TCR repertoires. Leukapheresis yielded between about 0.85 and 9 billion PBMCs per donor.

TCR CDR3 regions were amplified from genomic DNA by multiplex PCR using the deep immunoSEQ assay. For each cell subset, the extracted genomic DNA was distributed evenly across all wells of several immunoSEQ 96-well plates, and each plate served as one replicate. For sorted subsets, 150 to 200 ng genomic DNA, equal to 25,000 to 35,000 T cell genomes, was loaded into each replicate PCR. The purified libraries were quantified using a Qubit 3.0 fluorometer, sized with a Bioanalyzer 2100, and then quantified again using the KAPA Library Quantification kit. Every immunoSEQ 96-well plate was sequenced on a dedicated single-read 150-cycle Illumina NextSeq 550 flow cell. The authors' analysis ran thus. Because the immunoSEQ output held only junctional sequences and lacked quality scores, the filtering could not match the filtering applied to full-length reads. Sequences were annotated with PyIR, a Python wrapper for IgBLAST v1.9, using IMGT germline references to assign V/J genes and CDR3. Any read was removed if the V/J assignment was weak (E-value above 1e-6), the CDR3 was missing, or the read contained stop codons, out-of-frame junctions, or ambiguous translated residues. V3J clonotypes were defined by identical inferred V gene, J gene, and CDR3 amino acid sequence. The percentage overlap between two repertoires was calculated by dividing the number of shared unique clonotypes by the size of the smaller repertoire. Richness of each repertoire was evaluated using RTK rarefaction, the Chao1 estimator, and Recon v2.1 estimates of unobserved clonotypes. Generation probabilities were computed with OLGA for all TCRbeta clonotypes obtained by the gDNA method from a few donors. The table was pulled from immuneACCESS by TCRdb, which kept in-frame rearrangements only. Such tables lose some clones; where checked, under half of the loss comes from unresolved V genes, and the rest has no known cause. V, J and clone size are those of that table, while D and trimming were read from the DNA. This sample is represented by more than 1,200,000 clones; approximately 98.5% of them were singletons. The ten largest clonotypes hold approximately 0.4% of the sample.

Healthy HIV-negative adults with no recently reported acute infections or vaccinations were included as donors. All donors were Caucasian adults living in Nashville, Tennessee, USA. Magnetic negative selection was used to enrich CD4+ T cells, after which naive cells were positively selected on CD45RA and the negative fraction became the memory subset. Blood was obtained by leukapheresis, after which PBMCs were separated by Ficoll-Histopaque density gradient centrifugation and cryopreserved in liquid nitrogen vapor phase. Analytical flow cytometry was used to check the purity and quantity of each magnetically sorted T cell population. Genomic DNA was isolated from every sorted fraction and measured by UV absorbance on a Nanodrop 2000c. About this clone itself: Its antigen is unknown. Per-nucleotide qualities are absent, and no much larger clonotype sits a single base away.

On the study overall, not on this receptor specifically: About 4.5% of naive CD4, 3.5% of naive CD8, approximately 2.2% of memory CD4, and around 0.4% of memory CD8 clonotypes were shared across several donors. Pairwise subsampling indicated that sequencing depth was expected to affect the degree of clonotype sharing among donors. Rarefaction of sorted-subset datasets indicated incomplete sequencing despite the large sequencing depth. Sampling was restricted to blood, and TCR repertoires in tissues likely differ from the TCR repertoires found in blood. Naive subsets generally had larger estimated clonotype richness than memory subsets did. Higher generation probabilities were observed for clonotypes shared by all four sorted-subset donors than for non-shared clonotypes. Because the study included a small number of donors, the genetic and exposure-history diversity represented was limited.

From the germline V gene, CDR1 is SGHRS and CDR2 is YFSETQ. The cysteine opens and the phenylalanine closes a CDR3 of 16 amino acids. Left in the record is the CDR3 DNA by itself, 48 bases read in frame from the first base. Here V drops 4 bases and J drops 1 base, and the junction holds 9 bases not matched to any gene. Sequencing was carried out using naive CD4+ T cells sorted from blood. In the paper's terms, the cell subset or site label means: CD45RA+ positively selected. The chain couples TRBV5-1 to TRBJ2-3; 7 junctional bases match TRBD2. This TCR was sampled from a man under 40 in good health. The CDR3 protein: CASSPTGGVGTDTQYF. The DNA reads TGCGCCAGCAGCCCTACGGGGGGAGTTGGCACAGATACGCAGTATTTT. With all but the CDR3 taken from the reference TRBV5-1 and TRBJ2-3 genes, the full variable domain is: KAGVTQTPRYLIKTRGQQVTLSCSPISGHRSVSWYQQTPGQGLQFLFEYFSETQRNKGNFPGRFSGRQFSNSRSEMNVSTLELGDSALYLCASSPTGGVGTDTQYFGPGTRLTVL.